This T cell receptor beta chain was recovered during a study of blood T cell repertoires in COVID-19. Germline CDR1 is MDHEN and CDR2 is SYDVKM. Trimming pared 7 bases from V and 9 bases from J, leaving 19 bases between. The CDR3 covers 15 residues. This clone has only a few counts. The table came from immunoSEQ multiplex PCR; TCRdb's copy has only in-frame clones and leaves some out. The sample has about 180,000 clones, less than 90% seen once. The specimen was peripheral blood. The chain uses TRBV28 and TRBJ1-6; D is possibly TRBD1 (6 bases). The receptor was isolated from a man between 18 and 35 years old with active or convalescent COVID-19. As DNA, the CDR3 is TGTGCCAGCACTCCTCCCGTGGGGGCGACTTCACCCCTCCACTTT. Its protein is CASTPPVGATSPLHF.